This T cell receptor (beta chain) was obtained from a study of identifying expanded T cells in peripheral blood. In germline, CDR1 is SNHLY, CDR2 FYNNEI. CDR3 size: 13 residues. Trimming stripped 5 bases from V and 6 bases from J, with 11 bases between. The table came from immunoSEQ multiplex PCR; TCRdb's copy has only in-frame clones and leaves some out. The sample lists 70,000 to 95,000 clones; around nine tenths were seen once. As for this clone: Its antigen is not known.

Findings and caveats of the study: Two-week clone count variance significantly increased as total template count grew. Approximately 1.1 clones differed between technical replicates, versus around 15 and 18 over time.

Source material: blood. This TCR came from a person aged 18 to 70 in good health. This chain links TRBV2 with TRBJ1-5, with TRBD1 as a possible D gene (5 bases). CDR3 sequence reads: CASSPQGFQPQHF. CDR3 coding DNA: TGTGCCAGCAGTCCTCAGGGTTTTCAGCCCCAGCATTTT.